Given below is one TCR beta chain in context. The CDR3 is 14 amino acids. V shed 4 bases, J shed 7 bases, and the junction held 5 bases outside the gene matches. Per the germline V gene, CDR1 is SGHNT and CDR2 is YYREEE (reference sequence). The record originates from a study of blood T cell repertoires in COVID-19. Across the whole study: The United States, Italy and Spain provided the acute and convalescent COVID-19 samples. T cells, B-cell-depleted T cells, or PBMCs supplied cDNA or gDNA.

Libraries were prepared by immunoSEQ multiplex PCR; TCRdb keeps only in-frame clonotypes and omits some of them. There are about 57,000 clones in the sample; roughly 87% occur only once, and 22% lies in the top ten. The V gene is TRBV5-4, the J gene TRBJ1-6; 7 positions agree with TRBD1. Sequencing was performed on peripheral blood. The source is a woman aged 55-70 years with acute or convalescent COVID-19. The CDR3 sequence is CASSSDRDNSPLHF. The CDR3 DNA reads TGTGCCAGCAGCAGTGACAGGGACAATTCACCCCTCCACTTT.